This is a list of T cell receptor beta chains from one sample in a study of T cell responses to AZD1222 COVID-19 vaccine. Assay: immunoSEQ multiplex PCR; the TCRdb copy retains only in-frame clones and omits some. The sample records tens of thousands of clones, 83% being singletons. The material sequenced was peripheral blood, taken 28 days after the second AZD1222 dose. The receptor source for this set is an adult who received the AZD1222 COVID-19 vaccine. The CDR3 runs from the conserved cysteine through the conserved F or W. D genes are given only for firm matches. A row's size may be missing; if present it is once, few, many or a size class.

d_call j_call clone_size v_call cdr3_aa cdr3_nt
NA TRBJ1-4 NA TRBV5-1 CASSSSTGNEKLFF TGCGCCAGCAGCTCTTCCACAGGGAATGAAAAACTGTTTTTT
NA TRBJ2-3 NA TRBV10-3 CAISPSLLGLLYF TGTGCCATCAGTCCTAGCCTGTTGGGCCTCCTGTATTTT
NA TRBJ1-1 NA TRBV3-1/TRBV3-2 CASSRRGGNTEAFF TGTGCCAGCAGCCGCCGGGGCGGGAACACTGAAGCTTTCTTT
TRBD1 TRBJ1-3 NA TRBV3-1/TRBV3-2 CASSAPGQFPFYGNTIYF TGTGCCAGCAGCGCGCCGGGACAGTTCCCTTTCTACGGAAACACCATATATTTT
NA TRBJ1-1 medium-sized TRBV7-8 CASSLSQGLTEAFF TGTGCCAGCAGCTTAAGTCAGGGACTTACTGAAGCTTTCTTT
NA TRBJ1-1 NA TRBV6-5 CASSYREGLRTEAFF TGTGCCAGCAGTTACAGGGAGGGGTTGAGGACTGAAGCTTTCTTT
TRBD1 TRBJ2-1 NA TRBV24-1 CATSDPGQGASSYNEQFF TGTGCCACCAGTGATCCGGGACAGGGCGCCAGCTCCTACAATGAGCAGTTCTTC
TRBD1 TRBJ2-7 once TRBV12-3/TRBV12-4 CASSPGQPYEQYF TGTGCCAGCAGCCCGGGACAGCCCTACGAGCAGTACTTC
NA TRBJ2-7 NA TRBV7-9 CASRPPGENTYEQYF TGTGCCAGCAGACCTCCAGGGGAAAACACCTACGAGCAGTACTTC
NA TRBJ1-1 NA TRBV18 CASSPGADTEAFF TGTGCCAGCTCACCAGGGGCTGACACTGAAGCTTTCTTT
NA TRBJ2-3 NA TRBV4-2 CASSQDASLNTDTQYF TGTGCCAGCAGCCAAGATGCTAGCCTTAACACAGATACGCAGTATTTT